What follows describes a single T cell receptor beta chain. What it recognizes is unknown. TCRdb fed the reads into MiXCR, producing one record per CDR3 protein. The repertoire includes some 400,000 distinct CDR3 sequences, over 15% of them detected once, and about 10% sits in the top ten. The entry originates in a study of T cell repertoires in cytomegalovirus infection. About the study: Both a matching HLA type and CMV infection were indicated by public TCR beta signatures. Study-wide findings and caveats: Cumulated frequencies of public TCR beta families served to identify carriers of CMV plus the relevant HLA. CMV-specific TCR beta clonotypes restricted by HLA-C dominated the ex vivo response.

Trimming left V 5 bases short and J 2 bases short, with 12 bases between. The CDR3 totals 14 residues. Germline V gene data show CDR1 as LNHDA and CDR2 as SQIVND (reference sequence). The receptor was derived from a human donor in good health (CMV status not recorded). Some clones in this sample may be carry-over from other donors' samples. Material for sequencing was PBMCs. The chain employs TRBV19 and TRBJ1-2; possibly TRBD1 for D (6 bases). In DNA form, the CDR3 reads TGTGCCAGTAGTGTGTCCAGGGGAAACTATGGCTACACCTTC. It is translated as CASSVSRGNYGYTF.